Following are 7 T cell receptor beta chains from one sample sequenced in a study of siplizumab effects on memory and regulatory T cells. Sequencing used immunoSEQ multiplex PCR; TCRdb keeps in-frame clones, though not all of them. Among around 100,000 clones listed, over 90% were seen once. The source material was non-Treg CD4+ T cells sorted from blood. The receptors come from a human donor in good health.

The chain links TRBV2 to TRBJ1-5, with D perhaps TRBD1 (6 bases). V was clipped by 6 bases and J by 4 bases, with 10 bases between them. Germline V gives CDR1 SNHLY, CDR2 FYNNEI. The CDR3 is 13 amino acids. As DNA, the CDR3 is TGTGCCAGCAGGGACAGATGGAATCAGCCCCAGCATTTT. It specifies CASRDRWNQPQHF.

The chain combines TRBV7-9 with TRBJ1-4; D unclear. Trimming removed 10 bases from V and 8 bases from J, with 20 bases in between. This CDR3 has 14 amino acids. The germline V gene encodes CDR1 SEHNR and CDR2 FQNEAQ (reference sequence). CDR3 sequence (DNA): TGTGCCACCGATCAGCTTATGGGTGGGGAAAAACTGTTTTTT. It is translated as CATDQLMGGEKLFF.

Regarding this clone: This same CDR3 is encoded by further DNA sequences in the sample. The chain joins TRBV11-2 to TRBJ2-3, with D unresolved. V shed 6 bases and J shed 3 bases, with 7 bases lying between them. The germline CDR1 and CDR2 sequences are SGHAT and FQNNGV. The CDR3 totals 12 residues. The CDR3 spells CASSLGTDTQYF. The CDR3, as DNA: TGTGCCAGCAGTCTGGGGACAGATACGCAGTATTTT.

The chain links TRBV2 to TRBJ1-2; 8 nucleotides agree with TRBD1. This CDR3 contains 13 residues. V dropped 0 bases and J dropped 12; count of bases not matched to a gene: 6. Looked up from germline, CDR1 is SNHLY and CDR2 is FYNNEI. This CDR3 reads CASSEARTGTHTF. CDR3 coding DNA: TGTGCCAGCAGTGAAGCCCGGACAGGGACCCACACCTTC.

The chain joins TRBV5-6 to TRBJ1-2; 8 positions agree with TRBD1. Trimming removed 2 bases from V and 4 bases from J; junction bases left unmatched: 1. Per germline, CDR1 SGHDT and CDR2 YYEEEE. The CDR3 extends over 13 amino acids. CDR3 in amino acids: CASSLQGVYGYTF. In DNA, the CDR3 is TGTGCCAGCAGCTTACAGGGGGTCTATGGCTACACCTTC.

This chain uses TRBV5-1 with TRBJ1-1; D is undetermined. CDR3 length: 13 residues. Germline CDR1 is SGHRS and CDR2 is YFSETQ. The V end lost 0 bases, the J end lost 0 bases, and 3 bases lay between the germline ends. CDR3 sequence (DNA): TGCGCCAGCAGCTTGGATGTGAACACTGAAGCTTTCTTT. This encodes CASSLDVNTEAFF.

The gene calls are TRBV5-4 and TRBJ2-7; D is unresolved. CDR3 length: 15 residues. The ends were cut back, 0 bases at V and 2 bases at J, with 12 bases in the middle. Looked up from germline, CDR1 is SGHNT and CDR2 is YYREEE (reference sequence). The CDR3 nucleotides are TGTGCCAGCAGCTTGGCCTTTGGAGATGCCTACGAGCAGTACTTC. This codes for CASSLAFGDAYEQYF.